This TCR beta chain was recorded in a study of CXCR3-negative and CXCR3-positive naive CD8 T cells. Each TRB cDNA library was prepared by 5' RACE (with UMI labels). TCRdb reprocessed the 5' RACE reads, keeping one entry per CDR3 protein, no DNA. The sample has under 70,000 distinct CDR3 sequences. The clonotype comes from a human donor in good health. Some clones in this sample may be carry-over from other donors' samples. Input material: memory CD8+ T cells from blood.

CDR3 in amino acids: CASSLMTSGSFSYNEQFF. The chain recombines TRBV5-1 with TRBJ2-1; the D gene TCRdb calls, TRBD2, cannot be checked with no DNA. This CDR3 spans 18 amino acids. Germline V lookup: CDR1 SGHRS, CDR2 YFSETQ.